This T cell receptor beta chain comes out of a study of cytomegalovirus exposure and HLA in healthy donors (TCRdb year 2017). Concerning the study at large: In an earlier analysis of roughly 500 of the donors, 250 to 350 Gb of sequence data and some 120 million unique TCR beta sequences from some 170 million T cells were reported. An early release that covered approximately 600 HLA-typed donors contained approximately 300 gigabases of sequencing data and about 84 million unique TCR sequences. Among the 398 genotyped donors, approximately 82% belonged to the genetic ancestry cluster associated with self-reported Caucasian donors. The study aimed to test whether signatures of past pathogen exposure could be identified by cataloging public T cell receptors. Using immunosequencing, the study profiled T cell repertoires from around 680 subjects and related those repertoires to cytomegalovirus serostatus. In addition to the first cohort of several hundred subjects, a separate validation cohort of approximately 130 different subjects was used. The study combined high-throughput TCR immunosequencing, statistical association of individual TCRs with disease status, and machine learning to predict cytomegalovirus infection status. To study patterns of TCR occurrence, a later analysis re-analyzed previously published TCR beta repertoires from several hundred donors and added high-resolution HLA genotyping. Rather than using new phenotypic data, the later analysis identified candidate immune exposures from TCR beta sequences and from how often those sequences occurred across donors. In an earlier analysis of roughly 540 of the donors, high-throughput TCR beta sequencing was used to judge whether each TCR beta V gene segment behaved as functional or pseudogenic. Donor age, sex, ethnicity and CMV serostatus were compiled together with the repertoire data. In a later genetic analysis, genome-wide SNP genotypes for about 65% of the 666 donors were used, and that subset was treated as a discovery cohort. Every repertoire in the discovery cohort had been generated on one and the same sequencing platform. HLA typing included class I and class II loci at four-digit resolution. Typing coverage varied by locus: about 620-630 donors for A, B, C, DRB1 and DQB1; more than 500 for DQA1; about 600 for DPA1; 450 to 480 for DPB1. Four or five DR-DQ haplotypes were handled as single units for association and clustering because linkage in the cohort was strong. Among around 400 genotyped donors of the cohort, an average of 235,054 unique TCR beta nucleotide sequences were sequenced per donor, 15% to 20% of them non-productive. Overall study results and their limits: The earlier analysis of some 560 of the donors excluded seventeen rarely observed V segments, including chromosome 9 orphons, because counts were too low. The authors suggested that the approach could potentially be extended to other disease states and immunological phenotypes. In a later analysis, 15,000 to 20,000 TCR beta sequences were associated with specific HLA alleles at a false discovery rate of 0.05. According to a later analysis, TCR association rates differed among HLA loci, with DRB1 alleles showing the most associated TCRs and HLA-C alleles showing the fewest. Most TCR sequences were observed very rarely across donors, whereas some public TCRs were present in many individuals. Correlated functional status among segregating V segments might be attributable to linkage disequilibrium, but an unknown experimental factor could not be ruled out. The study gave a list of about 150 TCR beta chains associated with cytomegalovirus. Compared with equally common non-associated chains, HLA-associated TCR beta chains in a later analysis were more clonally expanded and had lower generation probabilities. A later analysis found that most CMV-associated TCR beta chains appeared HLA-restricted, with HLA associations seemingly driven largely by CMV exposure. Because the 87-base-pair reads could not distinguish some IMGT-functional V segments, including TRBV6-2 and TRBV6-3, those segments were excluded. An earlier analysis of some 590 of the donors showed that most TCR beta V segments appeared in productive rearrangements either about 87% or about 30% of the time, which broadly matched IMGT annotations. CMV serostatus was the only immune exposure information available for the cohort. According to a later genetic analysis, donors in an Asian-associated ancestry cluster had fewer N-insertions in productive TCRs than the approximately 710-donor mean. A cluster of highly shared sequence variants was judged likely to represent a technical artifact of the sequencing pipeline. Roughly uniform sequencing depth across donors was assumed in presence/absence analyses, although this assumption may not hold. The cohort was sequenced for TCR beta chains only, and without alpha or paired-chain data the features that could be detected were limited. A further reported finding was that TCR beta sequences accurately predicted the HLA-A and HLA-B alleles for most subjects in the first cohort. In a later genetic analysis, a missense DCLRE1C variant was associated with V-gene and J-gene trimming of TCR beta chains, and the association was replicated in an independent cohort. In vitro tests confirmed that a few of the cytomegalovirus-associated TCR beta chains recognize cytomegalovirus antigens. A later analysis reported that several top co-occurrence clusters appeared linked to parvovirus B19, influenza, CMV and Epstein-Barr virus. Assigning TCR associations to individual alleles was difficult when HLA alleles, especially DR and DQ, strongly co-occurred. Because some donors lacked HLA typing at each locus, the association tests relied only on the typed subset. In both the original and validation cohorts, the classifier was reported to diagnose cytomegalovirus status with high specificity and sensitivity.

The library relied on the immunoSEQ multiplex PCR assay. For the multiplex PCR, a mixture combining 60 forward primers for TCR Vbeta segments and 13 reverse primers for TCR Jbeta segments was used. A multiplex PCR assay on genomic DNA amplified the CDR3 region of rearranged TCR beta genes. Amplified TCR beta libraries were sequenced as 87-base-pair reads on the Illumina HiSeq System. The source study handled its data this way. A later analysis counted about 76 million unique TCR beta chains across the 690 or so repertoires, and around 12 million of these chains were shared by at least two donors. Raw reads were error-corrected and collapsed into unique sequences by a nearest-neighbor algorithm in which closely related sequences were merged to remove PCR and sequencing errors. Alignment of CDR3 sequences to IMGT reference sequences was used to assign V, D and J gene segments. For a sequence to be retained, at least a six-nucleotide match to both a V gene segment and a J gene segment was required. Rearrangements were called productive when the CDR3 lacked stop codons and stayed in frame with V and J; all others were non-productive. CDR3 was defined according to IMGT convention as the region running from the second conserved V-encoded cysteine to the conserved J-encoded phenylalanine. The earlier analysis of more than 450 of the donors excluded sequences that lacked an unambiguous match to a single V gene segment. An earlier analysis of approximately 590 of the donors classified V segments as functional when productive rearrangements were above 56.7% and as segregating when the standard deviation between donors was above 5%. A statistical classification framework was built to diagnose cytomegalovirus status from the catalog of TCR beta chain sequences. A later analysis assigned V and J genes by comparing TCR nucleotide sequences with IMGT/GENE-DB human TR gene sequences. A later analysis assigned CDR3 sequences and most-parsimonious VDJ recombination scenarios with the TCRdist pipeline. In a later analysis, every TCR beta chain was defined by the combination of its CDR3 amino acid sequence and its V-gene family, and reads without a unique V-gene family were dropped. A later analysis removed 592 highly shared, low-generation-probability nucleotide sequences to deal with suspected cross-contamination and a sequencing artifact. In a later analysis, a clonal expansion index for each public chain was calculated from normalized within-repertoire ranks of inferred template counts. Generation probabilities in a later analysis came from a VDJ recombination model fitted to out-of-frame rearrangements, and those results were checked against IGoR. Hypergeometric tests were used in a later analysis to score TCR-TCR, TCR-HLA and TCR-CMV co-occurrence, with a repertoire-size bias correction applied to the TCR pairs. A later analysis estimated false discovery rates by permuting HLA or CMV assignments 20 times. In a later analysis, co-occurring TCRs were grouped using DBSCAN, and TCRdist sequence similarity was added for clustering within HLA-allele-positive subsets. Co-occurrence clustering excluded repertoires with fewer than 30,000 or more than 120,000 public chains, plus five with anomalous nucleotide sharing. TCRdb provides this immuneACCESS table in a form limited to in-frame rearrangements. Some clones are lacking; in checked studies, under half of them reflect an unresolved V gene, and why the rest are absent is not known. That table gives V, J and clone size, and the DNA gave D and trimming. The sample profile shows approximately 71,000 clones; 72% of them were found once. The ten largest clonotypes hold roughly 12% of the sample.

Regarding this clone: Its recognized antigen is unknown. The sample holds no much larger clone one base away, and base qualities are not on file.

Its CDR3 holds 15 amino acids, cysteine through phenylalanine. Only the CDR3 DNA is retained, 45 bases long and in frame from the first base. The germline V gene sets CDR1 to SGHDT and CDR2 to YYEEEE. The germline ends are 10 bases apart after V is trimmed by 1 base and J by 5 bases. The cohort was made up of 500 to 800 healthy bone marrow donors. At the time of sampling, every cohort member was nominally healthy, though immune exposures that went unrecorded were likely present. The donor tested CMV seropositive and was one of the 289 seropositive cohort members. A peripheral blood sample was provided by each donor, and peripheral blood mononuclear cells were used for TCR beta sequencing. The Qiagen DNeasy Blood Extraction Kit was used to extract genomic DNA from the blood cell samples.

The V gene is TRBV5-6 and the J gene is TRBJ1-6; the D gene assignment is ambiguous. The sample taken for sequencing was PBMCs. This receptor was identified in a woman in her forties in good health and CMV-seropositive. The sequenced DNA is TGTGCCAGCAGCTTGCGGGGATCTCATAATTCACCCCTCCACTTT. Its protein reads: CASSLRGSHNSPLHF.